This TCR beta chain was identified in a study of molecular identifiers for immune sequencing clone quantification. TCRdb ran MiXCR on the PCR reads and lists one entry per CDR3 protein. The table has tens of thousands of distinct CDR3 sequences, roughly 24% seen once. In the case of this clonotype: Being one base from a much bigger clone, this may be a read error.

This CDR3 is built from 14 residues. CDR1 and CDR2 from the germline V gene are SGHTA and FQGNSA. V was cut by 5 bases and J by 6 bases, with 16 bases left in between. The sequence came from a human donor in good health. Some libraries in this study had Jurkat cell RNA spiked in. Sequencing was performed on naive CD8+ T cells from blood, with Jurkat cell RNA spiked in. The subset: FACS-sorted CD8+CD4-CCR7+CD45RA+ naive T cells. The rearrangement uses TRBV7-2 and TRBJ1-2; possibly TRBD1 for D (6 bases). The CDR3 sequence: CASSPGAGADGYTF. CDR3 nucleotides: TGTGCCAGCAGCCCCGGGGCGGGGGCGGATGGCTACACCTTC.